One sample yielded the 15 T cell receptor beta chains listed below, sequenced in a study of T cell responses to AZD1222 COVID-19 vaccine. Profiling relied on immunoSEQ multiplex PCR, and the TCRdb table lists in-frame clones only, not all of them. The data hold tens of thousands of clones, with around nine tenths observed a single time. Sample: peripheral blood, taken 28 days after the second AZD1222 dose. The source is an adult who received the AZD1222 COVID-19 vaccine.

CDR3 loop: CASSKQKGGRGMGYTF. CDR3 coding DNA: TGTGCCAGCAGCAAACAAAAAGGGGGCAGGGGTATGGGCTACACCTTC. The chain employs TRBV21-1 and TRBJ1-2; the DNA was not compared with TRBD1, the D call given in the table. TRBV21-1 represents a pseudogene. The CDR3 loop spans 16 amino acids.

The chain recombines TRBV19 with TRBJ1-3; no definite D call. Trimming cost V 3 bases and J 0 bases, with 6 bases left between them. Germline assignment: CDR1 LNHDA and CDR2 SQIVND (reference sequence). CDR3 size: 14 residues. The CDR3 nucleotides read TGTGCCAGTAGTATCCGGACCTCTGGAAACACCATATATTTT. Its protein is CASSIRTSGNTIYF.

This chain uses TRBV19 with TRBJ2-5; perhaps TRBD1 as D (6 bases). The ends were cut back, 10 bases at V and 7 bases at J, with 19 bases in the middle. This CDR3 comprises 13 residues. Germline lookup yields CDR1 LNHDA and CDR2 SQIVND (reference sequence). The CDR3 sequence: CATRQDIRGTQYF. The CDR3 coding sequence is TGTGCCACCAGACAGGACATCCGGGGGACCCAGTACTTC.

This rearrangement joins TRBV2 to TRBJ1-2; no reliable D call. Per the germline V gene, CDR1 is SNHLY and CDR2 is FYNNEI. The V end lost 9 bases, the J end lost 7 bases, and 18 bases lay between the germline ends. The CDR3 covers 13 residues. The CDR3 DNA reads TGTGCCAGGGGAGAAGGGAGGAGCTCTGGCTACACCTTC. It translates to CARGEGRSSGYTF.

The chain couples TRBV11-3 to TRBJ1-1; D remains ambiguous. This CDR3 is 13 amino acids long. With 0 bases removed from V and 1 base from J, the gap between germline ends came to 3 bases. Germline V gene data show CDR1 as SGHNT and CDR2 as YENEEA. CDR3 DNA sequence: TGTGCCAGCAGCTTAGAACGGAACACTGAAGCTTTCTTT. This codes for CASSLERNTEAFF.

This clone showed up just once. V and J are TRBV6-6 and TRBJ2-2; 8 nucleotides align to TRBD1. Germline loops: CDR1 MNHNY, CDR2 SVGAGI (reference sequence). The CDR3 loop spans 16 amino acids. The V gene end was trimmed by 2 bases and the J gene end by 5 bases; junction bases not matched to a gene: 7. The CDR3 spells CASSYNPDRGTGELFF. In nucleotides, the CDR3 is TGTGCCAGCAGTTACAACCCCGACAGGGGAACCGGGGAGCTGTTTTTT.

V is TRBV7-8 and J is TRBJ2-6; perhaps TRBD2 as D (6 bases). The germline V gene has CDR1 SGHVS and CDR2 FQNEAQ. V shed 6 bases and J shed 2 bases, with 14 bases lying between them. CDR3 size: 16 residues. CDR3 protein: CASRPAEGTGANVLTF. The CDR3 coding sequence is TGTGCCAGCAGACCCGCGGAGGGGACTGGGGCCAACGTCCTGACTTTC.

This chain uses TRBV10-2 with TRBJ1-5; unclear D gene. The V gene lost 4 bases and the J gene lost 2 bases, with 9 bases spanning the gap. CDR3 size: 14 residues. Germline lookup yields CDR1 WSHSY and CDR2 SAAADI. The CDR3 sequence is CASSVAGGNQPQHF. The CDR3 region has the DNA TGCGCCAGCAGTGTCGCCGGGGGCAATCAGCCCCAGCATTTT.

DNA for the CDR3: TGTGCCAGCAGCCAAGGGGGGACAGGCAAAATTTATGGCTACACCTTC. Protein sequence: CASSQGGTGKIYGYTF. The chain employs TRBV4-2 and TRBJ1-2; 8 bases align to TRBD1. The CDR3 is 16 amino acids. The J segment lost 5 bases and the V segment lost 1 base, leaving 9 bases of the junction unmatched. The germline V gene encodes CDR1 LGHNA and CDR2 YNFKEQ.

The V call is TRBV11-2, the J call TRBJ1-1; weak D call: TRBD1 (5 bases). With 7 bases removed from V and 3 bases from J, the gap between germline ends came to 18 bases. CDR3 length: 15 amino acids. Germline CDR1 and CDR2: SGHAT and FQNNGV. CDR3 coding DNA: TGTGCCAGCACATCCGAACAGGCAAGTTACACTGAAGCTTTCTTT. This translates into CASTSEQASYTEAFF.

This clone is a singleton in its sample. The genes are TRBV5-1 and TRBJ1-2; 8 nucleotides line up with TRBD1. The CDR3 is 13 residues long. The V gene's germline CDR1 is SGHRS and CDR2 YFSETQ. V trimming: 0 bases; J trimming: 8 bases; junction bases outside the gene matches: 3. Here the CDR3 DNA reads TGCGCCAGCAGCTTGGACTCAGGGGGCGGCTACACCTTC. Translating gives CASSLDSGGGYTF.

The gene calls are TRBV19 and TRBJ1-5; D not certain. V was pared by 1 base and J by 4 bases, with 17 bases between. Germline loops: CDR1 LNHDA, CDR2 SQIVND (reference sequence). The CDR3 loop spans 17 amino acids. CDR3 amino acids: CASSIVGGGRKNQPQHF. As DNA, the CDR3 is TGTGCCAGTAGTATAGTTGGCGGAGGACGGAAGAATCAGCCCCAGCATTTT.

The gene calls are TRBV30 and TRBJ2-3, with no clear D. This CDR3 spans 14 amino acids. CDR1 and CDR2 from the germline V gene are GTSNPN and SVGIG (reference sequence). Trimming left V 4 bases short and J 8 bases short, with 19 bases between. Written as DNA, the CDR3 is TGTGCCTGGACCTATACACGGCTCGATTCTACGCAGTATTTT. Amino acid sequence: CAWTYTRLDSTQYF.

The chain couples TRBV10-3 to TRBJ2-2; D remains ambiguous. The V gene lost 8 bases and the J gene lost 1 base, with 5 bases spanning the gap. The V gene's germline CDR1 is ENHRY and CDR2 SYGVKD. CDR3 length equals 12 residues. CDR3 coding DNA: TGTGCCATCCGGAAGAACACCGGGGAGCTGTTTTTT. This encodes CAIRKNTGELFF.

The V and J genes are TRBV2 and TRBJ1-5; the D gene is possibly TRBD1 (5 bases). This CDR3 region has 14 residues. Looked up from germline, CDR1 is SNHLY and CDR2 is FYNNEI. V gave up 1 base and J gave up 9 bases, with 13 bases separating them. The CDR3 DNA follows: TGTGCCAGCAGTGAAGTACAGGTCGGGGGGCCCCAGCATTTT. It is translated as CASSEVQVGGPQHF.